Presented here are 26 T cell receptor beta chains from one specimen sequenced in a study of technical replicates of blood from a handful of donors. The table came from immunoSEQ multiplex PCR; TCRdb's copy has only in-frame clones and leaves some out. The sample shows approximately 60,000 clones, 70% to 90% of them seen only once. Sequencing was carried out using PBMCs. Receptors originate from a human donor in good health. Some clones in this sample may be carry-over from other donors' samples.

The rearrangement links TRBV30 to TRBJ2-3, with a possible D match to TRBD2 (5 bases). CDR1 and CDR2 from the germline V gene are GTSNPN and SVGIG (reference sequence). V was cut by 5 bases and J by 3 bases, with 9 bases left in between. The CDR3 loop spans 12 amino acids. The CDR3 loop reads CAWGSGTDTQYF. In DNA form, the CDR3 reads TGTGCCTGGGGCTCGGGAACAGATACGCAGTATTTT.

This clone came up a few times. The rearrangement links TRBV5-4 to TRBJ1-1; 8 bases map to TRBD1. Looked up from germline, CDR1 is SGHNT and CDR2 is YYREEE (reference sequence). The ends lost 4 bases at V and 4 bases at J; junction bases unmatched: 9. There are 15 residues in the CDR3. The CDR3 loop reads CASSVPTGGSTEAFF. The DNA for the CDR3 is TGTGCCAGCAGCGTGCCAACAGGGGGATCCACTGAAGCTTTCTTT. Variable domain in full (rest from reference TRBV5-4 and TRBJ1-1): ETGVTQSPTHLIKTRGQQVTLRCSSQSGHNTVSWYQQALGQGPQFIFQYYREEENGRGNFPPRFSGLQFPNYSSELNVNALELDDSALYLCASSVPTGGSTEAFFGQGTRLTVV.

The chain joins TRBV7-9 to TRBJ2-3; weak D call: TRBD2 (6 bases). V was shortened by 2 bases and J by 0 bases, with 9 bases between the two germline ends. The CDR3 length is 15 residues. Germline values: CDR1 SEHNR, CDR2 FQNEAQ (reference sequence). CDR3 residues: CASSLMEGSTDTQYF. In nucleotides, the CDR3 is TGTGCCAGCAGCTTAATGGAGGGGAGCACAGATACGCAGTATTTT.

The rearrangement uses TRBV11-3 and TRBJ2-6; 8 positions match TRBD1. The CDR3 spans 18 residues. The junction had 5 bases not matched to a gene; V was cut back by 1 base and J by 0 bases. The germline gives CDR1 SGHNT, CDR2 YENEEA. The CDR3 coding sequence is TGTGCCAGCAGCTTAGGGACAGGGCAGCCCTCTGGGGCCAACGTCCTGACTTTC. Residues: CASSLGTGQPSGANVLTF.

The CDR3 is CASSFQGYSNQPQHF. Written as DNA, the CDR3 is TGTGCCAGCAGCTTTCAGGGCTATAGCAATCAGCCCCAGCATTTT. This chain uses TRBV5-8 with TRBJ1-5; a possible D gene is TRBD1 (5 bases). V shed 2 bases and J shed 0 bases, with 9 bases lying between them. This CDR3 has 15 amino acids. Germline V gene data show CDR1 as SGHTS and CDR2 as YDEGEE.

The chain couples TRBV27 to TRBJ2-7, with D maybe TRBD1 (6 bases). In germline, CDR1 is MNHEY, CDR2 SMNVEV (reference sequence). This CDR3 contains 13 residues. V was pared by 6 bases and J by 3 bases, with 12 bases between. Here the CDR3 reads CASRRGSYYEQYF. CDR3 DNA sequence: TGTGCCAGCAGAAGGGGGAGCTACTACGAGCAGTACTTC.

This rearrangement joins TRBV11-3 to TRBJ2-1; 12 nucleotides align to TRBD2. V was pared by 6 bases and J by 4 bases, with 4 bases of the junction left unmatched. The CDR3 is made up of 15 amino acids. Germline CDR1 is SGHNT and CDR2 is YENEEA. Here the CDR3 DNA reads TGTGCCAGCAGTTCGACTAGCGGGGGTTACAATGAGCAGTTCTTC. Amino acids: CASSSTSGGYNEQFF.

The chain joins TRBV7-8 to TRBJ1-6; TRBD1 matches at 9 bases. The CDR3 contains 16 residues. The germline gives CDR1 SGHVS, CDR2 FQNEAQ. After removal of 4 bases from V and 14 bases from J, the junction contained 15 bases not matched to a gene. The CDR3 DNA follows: TGTGCCAGCAGCTCCGACGACAGGGGGGCACGCGGTACCCTCCACTTT. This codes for CASSSDDRGARGTLHF. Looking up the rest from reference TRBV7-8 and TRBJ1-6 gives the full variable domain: GAGVSQSPRYKVAKRGQDVALRCDPISGHVSLFWYQQALGQGPEFLTYFQNEAQLDKSGLPSDRFFAERPEGSVSTLKIQRTQQEDSAVYLCASSSDDRGARGTLHFGNGTRLTVT.

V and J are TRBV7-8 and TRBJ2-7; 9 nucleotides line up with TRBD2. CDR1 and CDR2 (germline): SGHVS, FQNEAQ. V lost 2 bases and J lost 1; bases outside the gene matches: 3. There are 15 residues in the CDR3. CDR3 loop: CASSLTAGGSYEQYF. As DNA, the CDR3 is TGTGCCAGCAGCTTAACCGCGGGGGGGTCCTACGAGCAGTACTTC.

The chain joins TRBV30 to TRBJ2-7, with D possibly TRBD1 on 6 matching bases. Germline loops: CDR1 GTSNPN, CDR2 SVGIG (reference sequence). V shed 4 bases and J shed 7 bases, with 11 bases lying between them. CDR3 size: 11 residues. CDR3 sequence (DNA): TGTGCCTGGAAGCAGGGGAGTGAGCAGTACTTC. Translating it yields CAWKQGSEQYF. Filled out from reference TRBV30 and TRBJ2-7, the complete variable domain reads SQTIHQWPATLVQPVGSPLSLECTVEGTSNPNLYWYRQAAGRGLQLLFYSVGIGQISSEVPQNLSASRPQDRQFILSSKKLLLSDSGFYLCAWKQGSEQYFGPGTRLTVT.

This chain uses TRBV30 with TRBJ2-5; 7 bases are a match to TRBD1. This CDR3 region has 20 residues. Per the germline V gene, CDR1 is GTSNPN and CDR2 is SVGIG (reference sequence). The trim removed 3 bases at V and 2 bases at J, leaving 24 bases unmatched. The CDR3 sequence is CAWSLPVGTARAQKQETQYF. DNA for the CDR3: TGTGCCTGGAGCCTACCCGTGGGGACAGCGCGCGCCCAGAAACAAGAGACCCAGTACTTC.

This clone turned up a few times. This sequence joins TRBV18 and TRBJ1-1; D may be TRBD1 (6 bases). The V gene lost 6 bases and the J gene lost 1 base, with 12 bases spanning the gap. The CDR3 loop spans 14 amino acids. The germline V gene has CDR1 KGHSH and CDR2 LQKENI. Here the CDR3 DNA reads TGTGCCAGCTCTCTGGCACAGGGGAACACTGAAGCTTTCTTT. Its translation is CASSLAQGNTEAFF.

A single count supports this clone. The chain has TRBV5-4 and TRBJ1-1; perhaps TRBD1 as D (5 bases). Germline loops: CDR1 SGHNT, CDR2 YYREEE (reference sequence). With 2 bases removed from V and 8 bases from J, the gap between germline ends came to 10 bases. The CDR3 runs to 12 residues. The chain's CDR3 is CASSFPRGEAFF. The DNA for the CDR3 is TGTGCCAGCAGCTTCCCAAGGGGAGAAGCTTTCTTT.

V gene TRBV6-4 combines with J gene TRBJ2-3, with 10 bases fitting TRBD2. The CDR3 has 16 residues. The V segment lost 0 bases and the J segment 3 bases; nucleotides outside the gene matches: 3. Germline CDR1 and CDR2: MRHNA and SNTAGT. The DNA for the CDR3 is TGTGCCAGCAGTGACTCCGTAGCGGGGGGAACAGATACGCAGTATTTT. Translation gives CASSDSVAGGTDTQYF.

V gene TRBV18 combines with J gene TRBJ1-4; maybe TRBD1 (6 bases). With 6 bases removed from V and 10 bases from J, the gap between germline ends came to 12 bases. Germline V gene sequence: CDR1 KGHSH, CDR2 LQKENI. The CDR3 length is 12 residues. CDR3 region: CASSGLQGKLFF. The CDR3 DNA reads TGTGCCAGCTCGGGACTACAGGGAAAACTGTTTTTT.

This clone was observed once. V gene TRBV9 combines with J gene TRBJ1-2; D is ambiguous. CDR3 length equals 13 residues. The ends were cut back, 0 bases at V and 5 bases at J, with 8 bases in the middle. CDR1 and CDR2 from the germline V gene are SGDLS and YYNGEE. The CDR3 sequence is CASSVGQEYGYTF. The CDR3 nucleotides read TGTGCCAGCAGCGTAGGTCAAGAGTATGGCTACACCTTC.

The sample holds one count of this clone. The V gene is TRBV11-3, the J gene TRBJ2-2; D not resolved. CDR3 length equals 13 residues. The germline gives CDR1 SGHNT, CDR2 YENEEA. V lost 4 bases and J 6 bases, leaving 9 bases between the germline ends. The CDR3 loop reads CASSSLFAGELFF. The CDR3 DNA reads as TGTGCCAGCAGCTCCCTATTTGCCGGGGAGCTGTTTTTT.

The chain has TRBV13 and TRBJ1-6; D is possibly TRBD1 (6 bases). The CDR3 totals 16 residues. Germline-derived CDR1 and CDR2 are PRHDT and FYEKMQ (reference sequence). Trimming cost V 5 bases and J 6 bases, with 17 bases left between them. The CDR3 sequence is CASSGTRGTINSPLHF. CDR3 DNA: TGTGCCAGCAGCGGGACAAGGGGGACTATTAATTCACCCCTCCACTTT. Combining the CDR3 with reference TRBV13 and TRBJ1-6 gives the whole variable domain AAGVIQSPRHLIKEKRETATLKCYPIPRHDTVYWYQQGPGQDPQFLISFYEKMQSDKGSIPDRFSAQQFSDYHSELNMSSLELGDSALYFCASSGTRGTINSPLHFGNGTRLTVT.

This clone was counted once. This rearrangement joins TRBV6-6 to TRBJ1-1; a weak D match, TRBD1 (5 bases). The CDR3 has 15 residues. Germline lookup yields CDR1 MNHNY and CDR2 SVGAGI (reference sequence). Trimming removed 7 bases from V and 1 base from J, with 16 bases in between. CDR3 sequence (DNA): TGTGCCAGCACCAAATCCGCGGGGCCGAACACTGAAGCTTTCTTT. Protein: CASTKSAGPNTEAFF.

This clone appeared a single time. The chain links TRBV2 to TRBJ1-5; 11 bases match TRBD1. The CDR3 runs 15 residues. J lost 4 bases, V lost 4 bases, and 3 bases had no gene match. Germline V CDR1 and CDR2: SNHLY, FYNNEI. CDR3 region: CASSGTGGPNQPQHF. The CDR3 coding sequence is TGTGCCAGCAGTGGGACAGGGGGCCCAAATCAGCCCCAGCATTTT. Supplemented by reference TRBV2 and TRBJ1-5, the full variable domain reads EPEVTQTPSHQVTQMGQEVILRCVPISNHLYFYWYRQILGQKVEFLVSFYNNEISEKSEIFDDQFSVERPDGSNFTLKIRSTKLEDSAMYFCASSGTGGPNQPQHFGDGTRLSIL.

CDR3 sequence (DNA): TGTGCCAGTGGACAGGGTAACTACAATGAGCAGTTCTTC. Amino acid sequence: CASGQGNYNEQFF. The chain has TRBV19 and TRBJ2-1; 8 bases agree with TRBD1. The CDR3 contains 13 residues. The trim removed 8 bases at V and 3 bases at J, leaving 3 bases unmatched. Germline lookup yields CDR1 LNHDA and CDR2 SQIVND (reference sequence).

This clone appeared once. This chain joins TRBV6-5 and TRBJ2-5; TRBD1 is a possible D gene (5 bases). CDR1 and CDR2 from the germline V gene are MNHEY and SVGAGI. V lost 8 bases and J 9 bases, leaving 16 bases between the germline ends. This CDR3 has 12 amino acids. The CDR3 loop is CASWNPQGPQYF. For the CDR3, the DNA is TGTGCCAGCTGGAATCCTCAGGGCCCCCAGTACTTC.

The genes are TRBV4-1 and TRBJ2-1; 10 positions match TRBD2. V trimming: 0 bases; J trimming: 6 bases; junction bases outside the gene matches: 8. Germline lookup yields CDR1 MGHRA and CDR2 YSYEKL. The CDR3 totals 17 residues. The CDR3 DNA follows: TGCGCCAGCAGCCAAGATCCTAGCGGGAGTTTGTCCAATGAGCAGTTCTTC. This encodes CASSQDPSGSLSNEQFF.

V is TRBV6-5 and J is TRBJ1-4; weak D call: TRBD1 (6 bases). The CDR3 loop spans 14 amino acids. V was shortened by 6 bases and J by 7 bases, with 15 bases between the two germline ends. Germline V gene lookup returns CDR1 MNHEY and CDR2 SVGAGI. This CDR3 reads CASRARQAFEKLFF. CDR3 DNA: TGTGCCAGCAGAGCAAGACAGGCTTTTGAAAAACTGTTTTTT.

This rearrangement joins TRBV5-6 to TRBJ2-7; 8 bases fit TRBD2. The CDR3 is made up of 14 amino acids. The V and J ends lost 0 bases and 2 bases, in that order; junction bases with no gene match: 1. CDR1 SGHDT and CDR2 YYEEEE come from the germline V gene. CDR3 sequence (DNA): TGTGCCAGCAGCTTGGAAGCGGGAGCCTACGAGCAGTACTTC. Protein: CASSLEAGAYEQYF.

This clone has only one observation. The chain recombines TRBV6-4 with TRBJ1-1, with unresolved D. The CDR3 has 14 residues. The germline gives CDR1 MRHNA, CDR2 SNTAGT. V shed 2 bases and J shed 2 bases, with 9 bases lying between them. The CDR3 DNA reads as TGTGCCAGCAGTGACGGGAGCCGAAACACTGAAGCTTTCTTT. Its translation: CASSDGSRNTEAFF.